The T cell receptor (beta chain) described here comes from a study of cytomegalovirus exposure and HLA in healthy donors. Study-wide results and limits: The only immune exposure information that was available was CMV serostatus. Presence/absence analyses treated sequencing depth as roughly uniform across donors.

Primers included in the PCR were 60 Vbeta and 13 Jbeta primers. The protocol was immunoSEQ multiplex PCR, while the TCRdb copy is restricted to in-frame clones and leaves out a portion. The data contain more than 140,000 clones, roughly 73% of them singletons. This clone was found a few times. Its antigen is not known. Germline CDR1 reads WNHNN; CDR2 reads SYGVQD (reference sequence). The CDR3 length is 15 residues. V dropped 9 bases and J dropped 2; count of bases not matched to a gene: 7. The receptor was derived from a man aged 40-49 years in good health and CMV-seronegative. This chain connects TRBV10-1 to TRBJ2-4; 10 bases align to TRBD1. The sequenced sample was PBMCs. The CDR3 sequence: CASWDRGPSKNIQYF. The CDR3 DNA sequence: TGCGCCAGTTGGGACAGGGGACCTTCCAAAAACATTCAGTACTTC.